Listed below are T cell receptor beta chains from one sample, sequenced in a study of a mutant IDH1 vaccine in newly diagnosed glioma. The antigens for these receptors are not known. Assay: immunoSEQ multiplex PCR; the TCRdb copy retains only in-frame clones and omits some. Of some 62,000 clones in the sample, roughly four fifths are singletons; the top ten hold 3.5% to 4%. This specimen consisted of PBMCs, obtained from a glioma patient whose treatment included an IDH1 peptide vaccine. Receptors originate from a man aged 25 to 45 with glioma. CDR3s include the opening cysteine and the closing phenylalanine or tryptophan. D genes are given only for firm matches. A row's size may be missing; if present it is once, few, many or a size class.

V,J,D,size,DNA,CDR3
TRBV10-3,TRBJ1-4,TRBD1,.,TGTGCCATCAGTGGACAGGGGGCTTTTGAAAAACTGTTTTTT,CAISGQGAFEKLFF
TRBV29-1,TRBJ2-3,TRBD2,.,TGCAGCGTTGTTAGCGGGGGGGCATCCTTAAGCACAGATACGCAGTATTTT,CSVVSGGASLSTDTQYF
TRBV7-9,TRBJ2-7,TRBD1,once,TGTGCCAGCAGCCCCGAACACAGGGGCTACGAGCAGTACTTC,CASSPEHRGYEQYF
TRBV28,TRBJ2-7,.,.,TGTGCCAGCAGTCCGGGCCTTAACTCCTACGAGCAGTACTTC,CASSPGLNSYEQYF
TRBV7-2,TRBJ2-3,.,once,TGTGCCAGCAGCGAGGAACAGGCCACAGATACGCAGTATTTT,CASSEEQATDTQYF
TRBV27,TRBJ2-1,TRBD2,.,TGTGCCAGCAGTAGGAGAGCGGGGGTGGCAATCGGTGAGCAGTTCTTC,CASSRRAGVAIGEQFF
TRBV19,TRBJ1-1,TRBD1,once,TGTGCCAGTAGCGGAGGGGGCATGAACACTGAAGCTTTCTTT,CASSGGGMNTEAFF
TRBV5-1,TRBJ2-7,.,few,TGCGCCAGCAGCACAGGACAGTCCTACGAGCAGTACTTC,CASSTGQSYEQYF
TRBV19,TRBJ1-1,TRBD1,.,TGTGCCAGTAGTCCGAGACAGGGGGGTTTGAACACTGAAGCTTTCTTT,CASSPRQGGLNTEAFF
TRBV28,TRBJ2-6,TRBD1,.,TGTGCCAGCAGTGGAGTGACAGGGCCCACTCTTCGGGCCAACGTCCTGACTTTC,CASSGVTGPTLRANVLTF
TRBV10-3,TRBJ2-7,.,.,TGTGCCATCAGTGAGTCGGTAGGTCTCACCTACGAGCAGTACTTC,CAISESVGLTYEQYF
TRBV5-6,TRBJ2-1,TRBD2,.,TGTGCCAGCAGCTTGGAGGGACTAGCGGGGGGATACAATGAGCAGTTCTTC,CASSLEGLAGGYNEQFF
TRBV28,TRBJ2-7,.,.,TGTGCCAGCAGTTTCCCCCTCCGGTCCTACGAGCAGTACTTC,CASSFPLRSYEQYF
TRBV18,TRBJ1-1,.,once,TGTGCCAGCTCACCCAGGGGAGACATGAACACTGAAGCTTTCTTT,CASSPRGDMNTEAFF
TRBV7-9,TRBJ2-1,TRBD2,.,TGTGCCAGCAGCAAATGGGGACTAGTATCTAATGAGCAGTTCTTC,CASSKWGLVSNEQFF
TRBV5-1,TRBJ1-1,.,.,TGCGCCAGCAGCTTGGCTTTTTCGGGGCACACTGAAGCTTTCTTT,CASSLAFSGHTEAFF
TRBV19,TRBJ1-3,TRBD1,.,TGTGCCAGTAGAAGCCAGGGGGGAGGAAACACCATATATTTT,CASRSQGGGNTIYF
TRBV5-4,TRBJ2-3,TRBD2,.,TGTGCCAGCAGCCTGGGGACTAGCGGGGGCACAGATACGCAGTATTTT,CASSLGTSGGTDTQYF
TRBV4-2,TRBJ2-3,TRBD2,.,TGTGCCAGCAGCCAAGCGGGACTAGCGGGGGACCCTAGCACAGATACGCAGTATTTT,CASSQAGLAGDPSTDTQYF
TRBV6-1,TRBJ1-6,.,.,TGTGCCAGCAGTGAGGTCGGAGTAAATAATTCACCCCTCCACTTT,CASSEVGVNNSPLHF
TRBV5-8,TRBJ2-6,TRBD1,.,TGTGCCAGCAGCTTGTTGGGACAGGGCCTCTCTGGGGCCAACGTCCTGACTTTC,CASSLLGQGLSGANVLTF
TRBV20-1,TRBJ2-5,.,.,TGCAGTGCTAGAAAGGAGACCCAGTACTTC,CSARKETQYF